The rows below give T cell receptor beta chains drawn from one sample of a study of OX40 agonist ivuxolimab in advanced cancers. Only in-frame clones appear in the TCRdb table, and some are missing; sequencing was by immunoSEQ multiplex PCR. This table has over 20,000 clones, around nine tenths appearing once. The sample in question was CD4+ or CD8+ T cells sorted from blood, obtained in a trial of the OX40 agonist ivuxolimab. Every receptor here comes from an adult with an advanced solid tumor such as melanoma, head and neck, liver or kidney cancer. Each CDR3 is given with its conserved first and last residue. Fields, in order: CDR3 protein, D gene, V gene, clone size. D genes are given only for firm matches. The size of a clone is reported for some rows only, either as once, few or many, or as a class for expanded clones.

cdr3_aa: CASSVDSRKETQYF; d_call: -; v_call: TRBV9; clone_size: -
cdr3_aa: CASSLGIAETQYF; d_call: -; v_call: TRBV13; clone_size: -
cdr3_aa: CASSLGSQGLYEQYF; d_call: -; v_call: TRBV7-9; clone_size: -
cdr3_aa: CASSASGGGTDTQYF; d_call: -; v_call: TRBV9; clone_size: -
cdr3_aa: CASSLGTVSYEQYF; d_call: -; v_call: TRBV5-6; clone_size: -
cdr3_aa: CAISESGLQYF; d_call: -; v_call: TRBV10-3; clone_size: -
cdr3_aa: CATTRRQGLIEAFF; d_call: TRBD1; v_call: TRBV6-6; clone_size: -
cdr3_aa: CASRPTSGNWYVEQYF; d_call: TRBD2; v_call: TRBV2; clone_size: -
cdr3_aa: CASSLVDGPSYEQYF; d_call: -; v_call: TRBV11-3; clone_size: -
cdr3_aa: CASSMGSYEQYF; d_call: -; v_call: TRBV19; clone_size: -
cdr3_aa: CASSFASLSGELFF; d_call: -; v_call: TRBV6-5; clone_size: -
cdr3_aa: CASSLAGLAYEQYF; d_call: TRBD2; v_call: TRBV11-3; clone_size: once
cdr3_aa: CASSLVVQGEQFF; d_call: -; v_call: TRBV5-4; clone_size: -
cdr3_aa: CASSVGGERGGEQYF; d_call: TRBD2; v_call: TRBV9; clone_size: large
cdr3_aa: CASSLAPRLAGGPQISYEQYF; d_call: TRBD2; v_call: TRBV7-6; clone_size: -
cdr3_aa: CASSQRDRGQGVYNEQFF; d_call: TRBD1; v_call: TRBV4-1; clone_size: -
cdr3_aa: CASSPLGVGYSYNEQFF; d_call: -; v_call: TRBV9; clone_size: -
cdr3_aa: CASSYSEGAGANVLTF; d_call: -; v_call: TRBV6-5; clone_size: -
cdr3_aa: CASNYRDGYTF; d_call: -; v_call: TRBV7-6; clone_size: -
cdr3_aa: CAWSVPVGLGSYNEQFF; d_call: TRBD2; v_call: TRBV30; clone_size: -
cdr3_aa: CASSIPDGTRGHEQYF; d_call: TRBD2; v_call: TRBV19; clone_size: -
cdr3_aa: CASSAPTSGDGELFF; d_call: TRBD2; v_call: TRBV9; clone_size: -
cdr3_aa: CASSLTGGPRSNTGELFF; d_call: TRBD2; v_call: TRBV7-9; clone_size: -
cdr3_aa: CASSYTGLYTEAFF; d_call: -; v_call: TRBV7-9; clone_size: -
cdr3_aa: CASSVPTGTREFDTQYF; d_call: TRBD2; v_call: TRBV9; clone_size: -
cdr3_aa: CASSLQGGETQYF; d_call: TRBD2; v_call: TRBV27; clone_size: -